This TCR beta chain was profiled in a study of blood T cell repertoires in COVID-19. Background on the study: Acute and convalescent COVID-19 samples came from the United States, Italy and Spain. Sources were T cells, B-cell-depleted T cells, or PBMCs; the material itself was cDNA or gDNA.

The CDR3 totals 14 residues. The J segment lost 4 bases and the V segment lost 12 bases, leaving 12 bases of the junction unmatched. Germline V gene sequence: CDR1 KGHDR, CDR2 SFDVKD. As originally analysed: Estimated nucleated cell counts came from reference gene primer amplification. Repertoires were generated with immunoSEQ multiplex PCR, while TCRdb's copy carries only in-frame clones and drops some. V and J calls and clone size follow that table, whereas D and trimming were derived from the DNA. Of roughly 160,000 clones in the sample, 79% were seen once. Seattle-derived patients entered the study during active infection and were followed longitudinally.

V is TRBV24-1 and J is TRBJ2-3, with 7 bases matching TRBD1. The sequenced material came from peripheral blood. The clonotype comes from an older woman with COVID-19, enrolled during active disease. The DNA for the CDR3 is TGTGCCGTCGCCGACAGGGTACACCCAGATACGCAGTATTTT. Its protein product is CAVADRVHPDTQYF.